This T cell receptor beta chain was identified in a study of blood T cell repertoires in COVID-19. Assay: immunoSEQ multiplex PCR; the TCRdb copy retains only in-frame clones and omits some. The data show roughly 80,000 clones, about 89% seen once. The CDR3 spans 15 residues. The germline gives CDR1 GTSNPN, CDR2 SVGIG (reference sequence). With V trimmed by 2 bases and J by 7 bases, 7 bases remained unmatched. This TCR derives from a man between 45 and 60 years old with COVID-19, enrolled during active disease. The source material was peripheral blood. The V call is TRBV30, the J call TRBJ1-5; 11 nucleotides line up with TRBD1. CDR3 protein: CAWSRGQGADQPQHF. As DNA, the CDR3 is TGTGCCTGGAGTCGCGGACAGGGGGCTGACCAGCCCCAGCATTTT.